Following are 3 T cell receptor beta chains from one sample sequenced in a study of cytomegalovirus exposure and HLA in healthy donors. Sequencing used immunoSEQ multiplex PCR; TCRdb keeps in-frame clones, though not all of them. The data show 200,000 to 250,000 clones, roughly 91% seen once. The sequenced sample consisted of PBMCs. The receptors were sampled from a young woman in good health and CMV-seropositive.

This sequence joins TRBV4-1 and TRBJ2-1; possible D gene TRBD2, 6 bases. Trimming removed 6 bases from V and 6 bases from J, with 18 bases in between. The germline CDR1 and CDR2 sequences are MGHRA and YSYEKL. The CDR3 loop spans 15 amino acids. The CDR3 is CASRQGLFGSNEQFF. DNA for the CDR3: TGCGCCAGCAGGCAGGGACTTTTTGGGTCCAATGAGCAGTTCTTC.

The rearrangement uses TRBV29-1 and TRBJ2-1; no clear D gene. Trimming removed 8 bases from V and 0 bases from J, with 17 bases in between. This CDR3 region has 15 residues. CDR1 and CDR2 from the germline V gene are SQVTM and ANQGSEA. CDR3 nucleotide sequence: TGCAGCTTTTCCACCGGAGTAAGCTCCTACAATGAGCAGTTCTTC. Its translation: CSFSTGVSSYNEQFF.

The chain carries TRBV5-4 and TRBJ1-5; D might be TRBD1 (5 bases). Trimming took off 4 bases at V and 4 bases at J, with 18 bases between the two ends. Looked up from germline, CDR1 is SGHNT and CDR2 is YYREEE (reference sequence). The CDR3 contains 16 residues. The CDR3 here is CASSRGLGGNNQPQHF. The CDR3 DNA reads TGTGCCAGCAGCCGGGGCCTGGGGGGAAATAATCAGCCCCAGCATTTT.